The 20 T cell receptor beta chains below all came from one sample that was sequenced in a study of T cell repertoires in cytomegalovirus infection. These TCRs' antigens remain unknown. Each CDR3 protein gets one entry after TCRdb re-called the reads with MiXCR. The table shows around 430,000 distinct CDR3 sequences, with roughly 42% occurring only once. The material was cultured PBMCs, obtained from culture after CMV antigen stimulation. The receptor source for this set is a human donor in good health (CMV status not recorded). Some clones in this sample may be carry-over from other donors' samples.

This clonotype was observed at least ten times. V gene TRBV7-2 combines with J gene TRBJ2-1; D unclear. In germline, CDR1 is SGHTA, CDR2 FQGNSA. The CDR3 contains 14 residues. The V end was cut by 1 base, the J end by 2 bases, with 6 bases between. CDR3 in amino acids: CASSLGGTYNEQFF. Written as DNA, the CDR3 is TGTGCCAGCAGCTTAGGGGGAACCTACAATGAGCAGTTCTTC.

The chain has TRBV20-1 and TRBJ2-1, with TRBD2 identical over 8 bases. V trimming: 0 bases; J trimming: 2 bases; junction bases outside the gene matches: 9. Germline V gene lookup returns CDR1 DFQATT and CDR2 SNEGSKA (reference sequence). CDR3 length equals 17 residues. Here the CDR3 reads CSARDPWGREAYNEQFF. CDR3 nucleotide sequence: TGCAGTGCTAGAGATCCTTGGGGGCGGGAGGCCTACAATGAGCAGTTCTTC.

This clonotype turned up a few times. This sequence joins TRBV4-1 and TRBJ2-2; tentatively, D is TRBD2 (5 bases). Trimming cost V 4 bases and J 6 bases, with 21 bases left between them. The CDR3 is 17 residues long. The germline V gene has CDR1 MGHRA and CDR2 YSYEKL. The CDR3 DNA follows: TGCGCCAGCAGCCCTGTTCTGGCGGGCGTACACGCCGGGGAGCTGTTTTTT. Translated: CASSPVLAGVHAGELFF.

This sequence joins TRBV7-2 and TRBJ2-3; D might be TRBD1 or TRBD2, each matching 5 bases. V lost 4 bases to trimming and J lost 11 bases, with 10 bases between them. The germline gives CDR1 SGHTA, CDR2 FQGNSA. The CDR3 loop spans 11 amino acids. The chain's CDR3 is CASSSGARQYF. Written as DNA, the CDR3 is TGTGCCAGCAGCTCCGGGGCTAGGCAGTATTTT.

The genes are TRBV7-8 and TRBJ2-4; D is uncertain. Germline lookup yields CDR1 SGHVS and CDR2 FQNEAQ. Trimming shortened V by 2 bases and J by 5 bases, and 13 bases separated the two germline ends. The CDR3 loop spans 15 amino acids. CDR3 region: CASSLMAAGQNIQYF. Written as DNA, the CDR3 is TGTGCCAGCAGCTTAATGGCGGCAGGTCAAAACATTCAGTACTTC.

The chain joins TRBV7-6 to TRBJ2-7; 7 bases line up with TRBD1. Germline loops: CDR1 SGHVS, CDR2 FNYEAQ. CDR3 length: 15 amino acids. The V and J ends lost 3 bases and 0 bases, in that order; junction bases with no gene match: 5. CDR3 nucleotide sequence: TGTGCCAGCAGCTTTGTCTGGGACAGCTCCTACGAGCAGTACTTC. Translation gives CASSFVWDSSYEQYF.

This sequence joins TRBV11-2 and TRBJ2-7; 10 bases are a match to TRBD2. Germline lookup yields CDR1 SGHAT and CDR2 FQNNGV. J was trimmed by 4 bases and V by 2 bases; bases with no gene match: 14. The CDR3 has 18 residues. The CDR3 protein is CASSLRGGSSGSGYEQYF. The CDR3 DNA follows: TGTGCCAGCAGCTTACGGGGTGGGTCTAGCGGGAGCGGATACGAGCAGTACTTC.

This sequence joins TRBV6-2 or TRBV6-3 and TRBJ1-1; TRBD1 aligns across 8 bases. With 5 bases clipped from V and 1 base from J, the junction kept 3 bases outside the gene matches. Germline CDR1 and CDR2: MNHEY and SVGEGT. CDR3 length equals 14 residues. CDR3: CASSQGQENTEAFF. As DNA, the CDR3 is TGTGCCAGCAGTCAGGGACAGGAGAACACTGAAGCTTTCTTT.

In its sample, this clonotype was seen a few times. This chain connects TRBV7-9 to TRBJ2-1; 7 bases map to TRBD1. CDR3 length: 16 amino acids. The ends lost 5 bases at V and 2 bases at J; junction bases unmatched: 9. In germline, CDR1 is SEHNR, CDR2 FQNEAQ (reference sequence). This CDR3 reads CASSAPGTVTYNEQFF. CDR3 bases: TGTGCCAGCAGCGCCCCCGGGACAGTCACCTACAATGAGCAGTTCTTC.

This clonotype was observed a few times. The chain couples TRBV30 to TRBJ1-3, with D unclear. The ends were cut back, 4 bases at V and 0 bases at J, with 4 bases in the middle. The CDR3 runs to 12 residues. CDR1 and CDR2 from the germline V gene are GTSNPN and SVGIG (reference sequence). The CDR3 bases are TGTGCCTGGATGGACTCTGGAAACACCATATATTTT. Its translation: CAWMDSGNTIYF.

The chain carries TRBV7-4 and TRBJ2-1; unclear D gene. This CDR3 is built from 11 residues. The V end lost 1 base, the J end lost 10 bases, and 5 bases lay between the germline ends. The germline V gene encodes CDR1 SGHVT and CDR2 SQSDAQ. CDR3 amino acids: CASSLVEEQFF. The DNA of the CDR3 is TGTGCCAGCAGCTTAGTAGAGGAGCAGTTCTTC.

The V and J genes are TRBV20-1 and TRBJ1-1; tentative D call: TRBD1 (6 bases). Germline-derived CDR1 and CDR2 are DFQATT and SNEGSKA (reference sequence). The germline V and J ends were trimmed by 3 bases and 7 bases, with 15 bases remaining between them. This CDR3 region has 13 residues. The CDR3, as DNA: TGCAGTGCTAGCAGGGGTCTACGGCGTGAAGCTTTCTTT. It encodes CSASRGLRREAFF.

Written as DNA, the CDR3 is TGTGCCAGCAGTTATGTCATGGTCGATAATGAAAAACTGTTTTTT. It translates to CASSYVMVDNEKLFF. The genes are TRBV6-8 and TRBJ1-4; no reliable D call. This CDR3 spans 15 amino acids. Germline lookup yields CDR1 MNHGY and CDR2 SAAAGT. The ends were cut back, 3 bases at V and 4 bases at J, with 12 bases in the middle.

This clonotype was recorded a few times. The chain links TRBV4-3 to TRBJ1-2, with a possible D match to TRBD1 (5 bases). This CDR3 spans 15 amino acids. The germline V gene encodes CDR1 LGHNA and CDR2 YSLEER. V was trimmed by 0 bases and J by 5 bases, leaving 13 bases between them. The CDR3 reads CASSQDFREGYGYTF. CDR3 coding DNA: TGCGCCAGCAGCCAAGATTTCCGGGAGGGGTATGGCTACACCTTC.

The genes are TRBV28 and TRBJ2-7; 7 bases map to TRBD1. CDR1 is MDHEN and CDR2 is SYDVKM in the germline V gene. This CDR3 comprises 13 residues. V dropped 9 bases and J dropped 4; count of bases not matched to a gene: 9. The CDR3 DNA follows: TGTGCCAGTACCGACAGGGACACGTACGAGCAGTACTTC. As protein: CASTDRDTYEQYF.

The chain employs TRBV2 and TRBJ1-2, with D unresolved. Germline CDR1 SNHLY, CDR2 FYNNEI. The germline V and J ends were trimmed by 5 bases and 5 bases, with 18 bases remaining between them. The CDR3 is 15 amino acids. The CDR3 DNA reads as TGTGCCAGCAGTCCCGACGACACGGTGGGGTATGGCTACACCTTC. Translating it yields CASSPDDTVGYGYTF.

This chain uses TRBV4-3 with TRBJ2-1; D perhaps matches TRBD1 (5 bases). The germline CDR1 and CDR2 sequences are LGHNA and YSLEER. V lost 0 bases and J 5 bases, leaving 11 bases between the germline ends. The CDR3 extends over 15 amino acids. The CDR3 region is CASSQDWGRHNEQFF. CDR3 coding DNA: TGCGCCAGCAGCCAAGATTGGGGCAGGCACAATGAGCAGTTCTTC.

The chain recombines TRBV28 with TRBJ2-7; D may be TRBD1 (5 bases). Germline V gives CDR1 MDHEN, CDR2 SYDVKM. Deletions cut 10 bases from V and 1 base from J, with 11 bases between. CDR3 length: 12 residues. CDR3 residues: CATKTASYEQYF. The CDR3 DNA follows: TGTGCCACAAAGACAGCTTCCTACGAGCAGTACTTC.

The chain carries TRBV15 and TRBJ1-4; D gene unclear. The CDR3 runs 13 residues. Trimming removed 1 base from V and 12 bases from J, with 12 bases in between. Germline V gene data show CDR1 as LNHNV and CDR2 as YYDKDF (reference sequence). The CDR3 sequence is CATSRVLSWELFF. The CDR3 DNA reads TGTGCCACCAGCAGAGTACTATCCTGGGAACTGTTTTTT.

The chain couples TRBV6-2 or TRBV6-3 to TRBJ1-5, with D perhaps TRBD1 (6 bases). V dropped 2 bases and J dropped 3 bases, with 11 bases sitting between them. This CDR3 spans 15 amino acids. Germline V gene lookup returns CDR1 MNHEY and CDR2 SVGEGT. CDR3 DNA: TGTGCCAGCAGTTACGCAGGGGCCAACAATCAGCCCCAGCATTTT. It encodes CASSYAGANNQPQHF.